This TCR beta chain is from a study of CD8+ T cells in alopecia areata. Study details: Those treated were given oral tofacitinib at 5 to 10 mg twice daily. For treated patients, severity scores reflected the percentage of scalp area affected. Study results and caveats: Alopecia totalis/universalis scalp especially showed more expanded CD8+ clones than normal scalp.

The treatment here: oral pan-JAK inhibitor, 5-10 mg twice daily. The investigators collected lesional scalp punch biopsies and peripheral blood from alopecia areata patients. About this clone itself: Its specificity is unknown.

The CDR3 is made up of 12 amino acids. The ends were cut back, 6 bases at V and 3 bases at J, with 8 bases in the middle. Germline V lookup: CDR1 MNHEY, CDR2 SVGAGI. Following extraction, RNA underwent reverse transcription to cDNA, which served as the sequencing template. Using immunoSEQ multiplex PCR, the repertoire was profiled, and TCRdb retains in-frame clones only, with some absent. This sample has fewer than 150,000 clones, with 56% found just once. This clonotype originated in a human donor with alopecia areata. The source was CD4+ T cells sorted from blood, collected at week 24, from a patient treated with tofacitinib. The chain recombines TRBV6-5 with TRBJ2-5; D is possibly TRBD2 (5 bases). The CDR3 here is CASRLDKETQYF. The CDR3, as DNA: TGTGCCAGCAGACTAGACAAAGAGACCCAGTACTTC.